This is a list of T cell receptor beta chains from one sample in a study of shared clonotypes between healthy human individuals. The table came from immunoSEQ multiplex PCR; TCRdb's copy has only in-frame clones and leaves some out. The table records around 2,000,000 clones, approximately 94% of them present only once. Sequencing was done on a sample of naive CD8+ T cells from PBMCs. The receptors were sampled from a man younger than 35 in good health. Some clones in this sample may be carry-over from other donors' samples. The CDR3 runs from the conserved cysteine through the conserved F or W. A D gene is named only where the DNA matches it firmly. Size is stated for part of the rows, as once, few or many counts, or as a class when the clone is expanded.

V: TRBV2; D: -; J: TRBJ2-7; length: 13; size: once; CDR3: CASSGGPLYEQYF; DNA: TGTGCCAGCAGTGGGGGACCTTTATACGAGCAGTACTTC
V: TRBV29-1; D: TRBD2; J: TRBJ2-1; length: 17; size: once; CDR3: CSVEPVLAGGRYNEQFF; DNA: TGCAGCGTTGAACCCGTTCTAGCGGGAGGGAGATACAATGAGCAGTTCTTC
V: TRBV9; D: -; J: TRBJ2-3; length: 16; size: -; CDR3: CASSVLWDLSTDTQYF; DNA: TGTGCCAGCAGCGTACTTTGGGATCTTAGCACAGATACGCAGTATTTT
V: TRBV28; D: -; J: TRBJ2-5; length: 13; size: -; CDR3: CASSVTGSGEQYF; DNA: TGTGCCAGTTCAGTCACAGGGTCGGGGGAGCAGTACTTC
V: TRBV6-1; D: -; J: TRBJ1-1; length: 16; size: -; CDR3: CASSEARGGAYTEAFF; DNA: TGTGCCAGCAGTGAAGCGCGCGGGGGGGCTTACACTGAAGCTTTCTTT
V: TRBV2; D: TRBD1; J: TRBJ2-5; length: 15; size: -; CDR3: CASSDRDRPRETQYF; DNA: TGTGCCAGCAGTGATCGGGACAGGCCCCGGGAGACCCAGTACTTC
V: TRBV19; D: -; J: TRBJ1-5; length: 14; size: -; CDR3: CASSIGLFNQPQHF; DNA: TGTGCCAGTAGTATAGGACTATTCAATCAGCCCCAGCATTTT
V: TRBV5-6; D: -; J: TRBJ1-6; length: 14; size: -; CDR3: CASSWGGGNSPLHF; DNA: TGTGCCAGCAGCTGGGGAGGGGGAAATTCACCCCTCCACTTT
V: TRBV4-1; D: -; J: TRBJ2-1; length: 13; size: once; CDR3: CASSYNRGNEQFF; DNA: TGCGCCAGCAGCTATAATCGGGGGAATGAGCAGTTCTTC
V: TRBV4-1; D: -; J: TRBJ2-2; length: 14; size: -; CDR3: CASSQGWGTGELFF; DNA: TGCGCCAGCAGCCAAGGATGGGGAACCGGGGAGCTGTTTTTT
V: TRBV9; D: -; J: TRBJ2-2; length: 13; size: -; CDR3: CASGQGSTGELFF; DNA: TGTGCCAGCGGGCAGGGAAGCACCGGGGAGCTGTTTTTT
V: TRBV6-1; D: -; J: TRBJ2-7; length: 13; size: -; CDR3: CASSFEIRYEQYF; DNA: TGTGCCAGCAGTTTCGAGATCCGGTACGAGCAGTACTTC
V: TRBV27; D: -; J: TRBJ2-3; length: 11; size: -; CDR3: CASGRPDTQYF; DNA: TGTGCCAGCGGGAGGCCAGATACGCAGTATTTT
V: TRBV18; D: -; J: TRBJ1-1; length: 13; size: -; CDR3: CASSPDRDTEAFF; DNA: TGTGCCAGCTCACCAGATCGAGACACTGAAGCTTTCTTT
V: TRBV27; D: TRBD2; J: TRBJ2-5; length: 17; size: once; CDR3: CASSLVGWRESQETQYF; DNA: TGTGCCAGCAGTTTAGTAGGGTGGCGGGAGTCACAAGAGACCCAGTACTTC
V: TRBV27; D: -; J: TRBJ1-2; length: 13; size: -; CDR3: CASSNGQYYGYTF; DNA: TGTGCCAGCAGCAACGGACAGTACTATGGCTACACCTTC
V: TRBV27; D: TRBD1; J: TRBJ2-2; length: 18; size: -; CDR3: CASSSYSSGTGDTGELFF; DNA: TGTGCCAGCAGTTCCTATTCTTCCGGGACAGGGGACACCGGGGAGCTGTTTTTT
V: TRBV7-9; D: -; J: TRBJ1-2; length: 17; size: -; CDR3: CASSLQASWTDPYGYTF; DNA: TGTGCCAGCAGCCTCCAGGCGTCGTGGACAGACCCCTATGGCTACACCTTC